The T cell receptor (beta chain) described here comes from a study of blood T cell repertoires in COVID-19. Overall study: Spain, Italy and the United States supplied samples that represented acute and convalescent COVID-19. From T cells, B-cell-depleted T cells, or PBMCs came the material, which was cDNA or gDNA.

Germline V gene sequence: CDR1 SGHNT, CDR2 YYREEE (reference sequence). The CDR3 is 14 amino acids. V gave up 3 bases and J gave up 7 bases; unmatched junction bases: 4. Original methodology: Nucleated cell counts were estimated from reference gene primer amplification. Data came from immunoSEQ multiplex PCR; TCRdb stores just in-frame clones and leaves some out. The V and J calls and clone size come from that table; D and trimming were worked out from the DNA. The sample shows 150,000 to 200,000 clones, about 83% of them seen only once. The sequence came from a woman aged 80 or over with acute or convalescent COVID-19. The rearrangement uses TRBV5-4 and TRBJ2-1, with 10 nucleotides matching TRBD1. The sample comprised peripheral blood. The CDR3: CASSSGQGRNEQFF. The CDR3 coding sequence is TGTGCCAGCAGCTCGGGACAGGGGAGGAATGAGCAGTTCTTC.